Presented here are 30 T cell receptor beta chains from one specimen sequenced in a study of blood T cells in healthy people across ages. Next came a second PCR, run for roughly 6 to 11 cycles, which used a sample-barcoded 5' primer along with a J-beta primer mix. Each CDR3 protein gets one entry after TCRdb re-called the 5' RACE reads with MiXCR. The data hold about 1.1 million distinct CDR3 sequences, with around two fifths observed a single time. The sequenced material came from blood. The origin of the receptors is a man aged 18-30 years in good health.

This sequence joins TRBV6-5 and TRBJ1-6, with unresolved D. The CDR3 is 15 amino acids. V gave up 0 bases and J gave up 7 bases, with 10 bases separating them. The germline gives CDR1 MNHEY, CDR2 SVGAGI. The CDR3 bases are TGTGCCAGCAGTTACTCGCCGCGGTACAATTCACCCCTCCACTTT. It yields the protein CASSYSPRYNSPLHF.

This clonotype was seen a handful of times. This chain links TRBV20-1 with TRBJ1-1; no clear D. CDR1 and CDR2 from the germline V gene are DFQATT and SNEGSKA (reference sequence). This CDR3 comprises 15 residues. V was shortened by 3 bases and J by 0 bases, with 14 bases between the two germline ends. CDR3 DNA: TGCAGTGCTAGGCTCACTCGACGGATGAACACTGAAGCTTTCTTT. Protein product: CSARLTRRMNTEAFF.

V and J are TRBV2 and TRBJ2-5, with TRBD1 matching 9 bases. V dropped 8 bases and J dropped 5; count of bases not matched to a gene: 12. The CDR3 runs to 15 residues. CDR1 and CDR2 (germline): SNHLY, FYNNEI. CDR3 loop: CASLRPGQGMETQYF. In DNA form, the CDR3 reads TGTGCCAGCCTACGGCCGGGACAGGGCATGGAGACCCAGTACTTC.

The rearrangement uses TRBV20-1 and TRBJ2-3; 9 bases fit TRBD2. The trim removed 6 bases at V and 6 bases at J, leaving 13 bases unmatched. The CDR3 is made up of 15 amino acids. Germline V gene sequence: CDR1 DFQATT, CDR2 SNEGSKA (reference sequence). DNA for the CDR3: TGCAGTGCCCCCATCGGCGGGGGGGCAGGGGATACGCAGTATTTT. Encoded protein: CSAPIGGGAGDTQYF.

This clonotype appeared a few times. The rearrangement links TRBV4-2 to TRBJ2-1; TRBD1 agrees at 9 bases. V gave up 3 bases and J gave up 4 bases; unmatched junction bases: 7. CDR1 and CDR2 (germline): LGHNA, YNFKEQ. The CDR3 contains 16 residues. Here the CDR3 DNA reads TGTGCCAGCAGCCAGGGGGGGACAGGGCGATACAATGAGCAGTTCTTC. It is translated as CASSQGGTGRYNEQFF.

This clonotype occurred a few times. The gene calls are TRBV7-3 and TRBJ2-1; 16 bases agree with TRBD2. The V and J ends lost 5 bases and 6 bases, in that order; junction bases with no gene match: 10. The germline CDR1 and CDR2 sequences are SGHTA and FQGTGA. The CDR3 covers 18 residues. CDR3 protein: CASSTGTSGGALSNEQFF. CDR3 in DNA: TGTGCCAGCAGCACAGGGACTAGCGGGGGGGCCTTATCCAATGAGCAGTTCTTC.

This chain connects TRBV5-1 to TRBJ2-3, with 7 nucleotides matching TRBD1. Germline V CDR1 and CDR2: SGHRS, YFSETQ. This CDR3 spans 14 amino acids. Unmatched junction bases numbered 6, after V lost 4 bases and J lost 4 bases. CDR3 nucleotides: TGCGCCAGCAGCCTGCAGGGGGTACCAGATACGCAGTATTTT. Translated: CASSLQGVPDTQYF. Supplemented by reference TRBV5-1 and TRBJ2-3, the full variable domain reads KAGVTQTPRYLIKTRGQQVTLSCSPISGHRSVSWYQQTPGQGLQFLFEYFSETQRNKGNFPGRFSGRQFSNSRSEMNVSTLELGDSALYLCASSLQGVPDTQYFGPGTRLTVL.

The chain joins TRBV12-5 to TRBJ1-1; D unclear. Germline V gives CDR1 LGHNT, CDR2 FRNRAP. V dropped 2 bases and J dropped 1 base, with 11 bases sitting between them. The CDR3 totals 15 residues. The CDR3 loop is CASGLTLQANTEAFF. CDR3 DNA sequence: TGTGCTAGTGGTTTGACCCTTCAGGCGAACACTGAAGCTTTCTTT.

The chain is built from TRBV7-9 and TRBJ1-1; tentative D call: TRBD1 (5 bases). This CDR3 has 16 amino acids. V gave up 2 bases and J gave up 7 bases, with 20 bases separating them. Germline assignment: CDR1 SEHNR and CDR2 FQNEAQ (reference sequence). The CDR3: CASSLSSGPQRGEAFF. DNA for the CDR3: TGTGCCAGCAGCTTATCATCGGGACCCCAGCGCGGTGAAGCTTTCTTT.

This clonotype was detected many times. The V call is TRBV20-1, the J call TRBJ2-3; no reliable D call. Trimming took off 5 bases at V and 4 bases at J, with 13 bases between the two ends. The CDR3 spans 13 residues. Germline lookup yields CDR1 DFQATT and CDR2 SNEGSKA (reference sequence). This CDR3 is CSAPPPGADTQYF. The CDR3 DNA sequence: TGCAGTGCTCCGCCTCCTGGCGCAGATACGCAGTATTTT.

This sequence joins TRBV5-1 and TRBJ1-4; D ambiguous. The CDR3 length is 15 residues. Germline loops: CDR1 SGHRS, CDR2 YFSETQ. V was pared by 2 bases and J by 4 bases, with 12 bases between. This chain's CDR3 is CASSFLGNFNEKLFF. The DNA of the CDR3 is TGCGCCAGCAGCTTTTTGGGGAATTTTAATGAAAAACTGTTTTTT. Full variable domain (rest looked up from reference TRBV5-1 and TRBJ1-4): KAGVTQTPRYLIKTRGQQVTLSCSPISGHRSVSWYQQTPGQGLQFLFEYFSETQRNKGNFPGRFSGRQFSNSRSEMNVSTLELGDSALYLCASSFLGNFNEKLFFGSGTQLSVL.

Only a few counts were recorded for this clonotype. The rearrangement uses TRBV5-1 and TRBJ1-2; no clear D gene. CDR3 length equals 12 residues. Germline CDR1 and CDR2: SGHRS and YFSETQ. Trimming took 5 bases from V and 5 from J, leaving 10 bases between them. The CDR3 spells CASSNEVYGYTF. DNA of the CDR3: TGCGCCAGCAGTAACGAGGTTTATGGCTACACCTTC.

This clonotype was seen only a few times. The rearrangement joins TRBV29-1 to TRBJ1-2; D is possibly TRBD1 (5 bases). Trimming stripped 0 bases from V and 7 bases from J, with 9 bases between. Germline values: CDR1 SQVTM, CDR2 ANQGSEA. There are 12 residues in the CDR3. The CDR3 DNA is TGCAGCGTTGAAGATCAAGGGGCTGGCTACACCTTC. This sequence encodes CSVEDQGAGYTF.

Turning to this clonotype: A much larger clone lies a single base off, so this may be a read error. The J gene is TRBJ2-1, the V gene TRBV20-1; TRBD1 matches at 7 bases. V trimming: 0 bases; J trimming: 13 bases; junction bases outside the gene matches: 24. The CDR3 has 18 amino acids. Germline CDR1 reads DFQATT; CDR2 reads SNEGSKA (reference sequence). Written as DNA, the CDR3 is TGCAGTGCTAGAGATCTGGGGACAGATCATAAACAACAAGAGACCCAGTTCTTC. This codes for CSARDLGTDHKQQETQFF.

This clonotype has a single count. CDR3 coding DNA: TGTGCCAGCACCTCGGGACAGGGCGAAGGCTACACCTTC. Translating it yields CASTSGQGEGYTF. The chain links TRBV28 to TRBJ1-2, with 9 bases aligning to TRBD1. V gave up 7 bases and J gave up 8 bases; unmatched junction bases: 8. The CDR3 contains 13 residues. CDR1 and CDR2 from the germline V gene are MDHEN and SYDVKM.

J is TRBJ1-1 and V is TRBV6-6; the D gene is possibly TRBD1 (6 bases). The V end was cut by 11 bases, the J end by 6 bases, with 10 bases between. The CDR3 runs to 10 residues. CDR1 MNHNY and CDR2 SVGAGI come from the germline V gene (reference sequence). The CDR3, as DNA: TGTGCCTCGGAGGGGGCTGAAGCTTTCTTT. Translation: CASEGAEAFF.

The CDR3 spells CAIGDGNNYGYTF. CDR3 coding DNA: TGTGCCATCGGAGACGGGAATAACTATGGCTACACCTTC. This chain joins TRBV6-2 or TRBV6-3 and TRBJ1-2; D ambiguous. This CDR3 comprises 13 residues. Trimming cost V 10 bases and J 1 base, with 13 bases left between them. Germline CDR1 MNHEY, CDR2 SVGEGT.

The chain links TRBV20-1 to TRBJ1-6, with TRBD1 as a possible D gene (5 bases). V was trimmed by 3 bases and J by 0 bases, leaving 12 bases between them. Germline V gene sequence: CDR1 DFQATT, CDR2 SNEGSKA (reference sequence). The CDR3 consists of 16 residues. The CDR3 loop reads CSASLGGSSYNSPLHF. For the CDR3, the DNA is TGCAGTGCTAGTCTCGGGGGAAGCTCCTATAATTCACCCCTCCACTTT.

This clonotype turned up a few times. The gene calls are TRBV4-1 and TRBJ1-5; D gene unclear. Germline V gene sequence: CDR1 MGHRA, CDR2 YSYEKL. V was trimmed by 2 bases and J by 0 bases, leaving 8 bases between them. The CDR3 loop spans 15 amino acids. CDR3 region: CASSQQEASNQPQHF. CDR3 nucleotide sequence: TGCGCCAGCAGCCAACAGGAGGCTAGCAATCAGCCCCAGCATTTT.

In this sample, this clonotype turned up a few times. CDR3 protein: CASSLARDSLSGYTF. The CDR3 DNA reads as TGCGCCAGCAGCTTAGCCCGGGACAGCCTTTCTGGCTACACCTTC. J is TRBJ1-2 and V is TRBV5-1; 7 bases map to TRBD1. With 2 bases clipped from V and 7 bases from J, the junction kept 11 bases outside the gene matches. The CDR3 runs 15 residues. Germline CDR1 and CDR2: SGHRS and YFSETQ.

The chain has TRBV24-1 and TRBJ2-5, with a possible D match to TRBD2 (5 bases). V lost 4 bases and J 3 bases, leaving 11 bases between the germline ends. The CDR3 sequence is 14 residues long. Germline CDR1 KGHDR, CDR2 SFDVKD. The CDR3 coding sequence is TGTGCCACCAGTGACCCGGACTTTGAAGAGACCCAGTACTTC. Amino acids: CATSDPDFEETQYF.

The chain recombines TRBV12-3 or TRBV12-4 with TRBJ1-5; 7 bases map to TRBD1. The CDR3 covers 16 residues. The ends lost 5 bases at V and 1 base at J; junction bases unmatched: 8. This CDR3 reads CASSHQQGSSNQPQHF. In DNA form, the CDR3 reads TGTGCCAGCAGTCATCAACAGGGGTCGAGCAATCAGCCCCAGCATTTT.

The chain employs TRBV21-1 and TRBJ1-2; TRBD1 reflects the table's D call only, with no check against the DNA. TRBV21-1 is described as a pseudogene. The CDR3 is made up of 17 amino acids. CDR3 loop: CASSKSPGQGEIYGYTF. For the CDR3, the DNA is TGTGCCAGCAGCAAGTCTCCCGGACAGGGGGAAATCTATGGCTACACCTTC.

Written as DNA, the CDR3 is TGCGCCAGCAGCCAAGATCCTAACCGATATGGCTACACCTTC. It codes for CASSQDPNRYGYTF. V usage is TRBV4-1 and J usage is TRBJ1-2; D remains ambiguous. Germline V lookup: CDR1 MGHRA, CDR2 YSYEKL. V was clipped by 0 bases and J by 5 bases, with 10 bases between them. The length of the CDR3 is 14 residues.

This clonotype was seen a few times. This chain links TRBV6-2 or TRBV6-3 with TRBJ2-1; TRBD2 agrees at 8 bases. With the DNA end fitting TRBJ2-7 better, the J assignment may be wrong. Germline V lookup: CDR1 MNHEY, CDR2 SVGEGT. The CDR3 has 16 residues. CDR3 sequence (DNA): TGTGCCAGCAGTACACTAGCGGACCGCTCCTACAATGAGCAGTACTTC. Protein: CASSTLADRSYNEQYF.

The V and J genes are TRBV20-1 and TRBJ2-1; D unclear. V lost 3 bases and J lost 2, with 14 bases in between. The CDR3 is 15 amino acids. Germline V gives CDR1 DFQATT, CDR2 SNEGSKA (reference sequence). The CDR3 spells CSASPRGLPYNEQFF. CDR3 coding DNA: TGCAGTGCTAGCCCCCGCGGCCTCCCCTACAATGAGCAGTTCTTC.

For this clonotype: At one end, the junction sequence differs from germline, possibly due to a read error. The chain employs TRBV7-6 and TRBJ2-3; 9 bases fit TRBD2. This CDR3 has 15 amino acids. CDR1 is SGHVS, CDR2 FNYEAQ, per germline. The CDR3 DNA follows: TGTCCCAGCAGCTTAGTTAGCGGGAGCTCGGATACGCAGTATTTT. Its protein product is CPSSLVSGSSDTQYF.

This chain joins TRBV5-1 and TRBJ2-1; D is uncertain. Trimming stripped 0 bases from V and 7 bases from J, with 11 bases between. The CDR3 has 14 residues. CDR1 is SGHRS, CDR2 YFSETQ, per germline. In nucleotides, the CDR3 is TGCGCCAGCAGCTTGGATACGGATGTGAATGAGCAGTTCTTC. It is translated as CASSLDTDVNEQFF.

The chain combines TRBV30 with TRBJ1-6; weak D call: TRBD1 (5 bases). The CDR3 extends over 14 amino acids. The germline gives CDR1 GTSNPN, CDR2 SVGIG (reference sequence). Trimming pared 4 bases from V and 3 bases from J, leaving 10 bases between. CDR3 region: CAWTIGHYNSPLHF. CDR3 nucleotide sequence: TGTGCCTGGACAATAGGACACTATAATTCACCCCTCCACTTT.

This clonotype was seen a handful of times. The gene calls are TRBV6-2 or TRBV6-3 and TRBJ2-1; TRBD1 might be the D (6 bases). CDR1 is MNHEY, CDR2 SVGEGT, per germline. The V and J ends lost 1 base and 9 bases respectively, with 13 bases between them. This CDR3 contains 14 residues. The CDR3 nucleotides read TGTGCCAGCAGTTACTGGGGGCAAAGCCCTGAGCAGTTCTTC. Translation gives CASSYWGQSPEQFF.